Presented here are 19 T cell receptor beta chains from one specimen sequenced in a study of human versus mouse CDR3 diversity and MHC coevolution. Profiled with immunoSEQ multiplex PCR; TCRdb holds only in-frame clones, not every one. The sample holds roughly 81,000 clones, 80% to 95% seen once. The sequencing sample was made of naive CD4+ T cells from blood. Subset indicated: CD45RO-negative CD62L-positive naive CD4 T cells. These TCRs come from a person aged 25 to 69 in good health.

CDR3 sequence (DNA): TGTGCCAGCAGTGAAAGGAGGACAGGGGGAAACAATCAGCCCCAGCATTTT. This translates into CASSERRTGGNNQPQHF. V is TRBV2 and J is TRBJ1-5; 10 nucleotides match TRBD1. The J segment lost 3 bases and the V segment lost 2 bases, leaving 7 bases of the junction unmatched. Germline values: CDR1 SNHLY, CDR2 FYNNEI. The CDR3 has 17 amino acids. Drawing the rest from reference TRBV2 and TRBJ1-5, the complete variable domain is EPEVTQTPSHQVTQMGQEVILRCVPISNHLYFYWYRQILGQKVEFLVSFYNNEISEKSEIFDDQFSVERPDGSNFTLKIRSTKLEDSAMYFCASSERRTGGNNQPQHFGDGTRLSIL.

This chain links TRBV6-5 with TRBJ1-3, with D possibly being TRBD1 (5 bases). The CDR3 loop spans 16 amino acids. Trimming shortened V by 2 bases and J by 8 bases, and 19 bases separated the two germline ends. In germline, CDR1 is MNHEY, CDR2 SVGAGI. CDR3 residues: CASSYGKGRLGHTIYF. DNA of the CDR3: TGTGCCAGCAGTTACGGGAAGGGGCGCCTCGGGCACACCATATATTTT.

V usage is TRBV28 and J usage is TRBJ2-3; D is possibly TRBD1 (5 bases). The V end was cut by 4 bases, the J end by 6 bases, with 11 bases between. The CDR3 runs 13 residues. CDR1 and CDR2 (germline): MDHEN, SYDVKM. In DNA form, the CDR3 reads TGTGCCAGCAGTTCACCCAGGGTGGATACGCAGTATTTT. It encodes CASSSPRVDTQYF.

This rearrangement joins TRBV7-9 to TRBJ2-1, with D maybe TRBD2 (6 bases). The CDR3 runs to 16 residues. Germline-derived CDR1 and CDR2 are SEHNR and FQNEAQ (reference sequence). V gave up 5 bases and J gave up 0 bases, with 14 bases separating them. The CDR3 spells CASSRWRGHSYNEQFF. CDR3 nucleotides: TGTGCCAGCAGCCGCTGGCGGGGCCACTCCTACAATGAGCAGTTCTTC. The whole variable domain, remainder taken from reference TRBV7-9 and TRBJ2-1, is DTGVSQNPRHKITKRGQNVTFRCDPISEHNRLYWYRQTLGQGPEFLTYFQNEAQLEKSRLLSDRFSAERPKGSFSTLEIQRTEQGDSAMYLCASSRWRGHSYNEQFFGPGTRLTVL.

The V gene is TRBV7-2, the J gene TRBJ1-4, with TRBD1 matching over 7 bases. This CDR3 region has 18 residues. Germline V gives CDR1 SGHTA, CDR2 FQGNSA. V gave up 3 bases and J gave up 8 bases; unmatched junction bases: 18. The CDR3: CASSLTLNRQGTGEKLFF. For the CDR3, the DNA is TGTGCCAGCAGCTTGACCCTAAACCGACAGGGTACGGGGGAAAAACTGTTTTTT.

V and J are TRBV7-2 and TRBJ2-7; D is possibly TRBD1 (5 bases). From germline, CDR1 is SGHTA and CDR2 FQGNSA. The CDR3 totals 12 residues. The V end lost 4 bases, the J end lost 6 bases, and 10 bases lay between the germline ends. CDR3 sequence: CASSWQGAEQYF. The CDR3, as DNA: TGTGCCAGCAGCTGGCAAGGGGCCGAGCAGTACTTC.

The CDR3 loop reads CASSPPRGGNEQYF. The CDR3 region has the DNA TGTGCCAGCTCACCACCTCGAGGGGGCAATGAGCAGTACTTC. The V and J genes are TRBV18 and TRBJ2-7; 7 nucleotides align to TRBD1. Germline CDR1 and CDR2: KGHSH and LQKENI. Trimming at V came to 0 bases and at J to 7 bases, leaving 6 bases not matched to a gene. CDR3 length equals 14 residues.

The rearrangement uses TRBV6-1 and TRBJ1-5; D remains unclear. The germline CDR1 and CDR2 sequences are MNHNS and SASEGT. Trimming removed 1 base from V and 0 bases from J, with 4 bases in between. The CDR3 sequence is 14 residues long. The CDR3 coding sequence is TGTGCCAGCAGTGAAGGCGGTAGCAATCAGCCCCAGCATTTT. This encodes CASSEGGSNQPQHF.

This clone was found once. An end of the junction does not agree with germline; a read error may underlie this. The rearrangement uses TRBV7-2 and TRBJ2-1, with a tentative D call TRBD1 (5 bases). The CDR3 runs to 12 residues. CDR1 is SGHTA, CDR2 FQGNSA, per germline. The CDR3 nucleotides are TGTGCCAGCAGCTTAGTAGCCGCGGCACAGGTCTTC. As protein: CASSLVAAAQVF.

CDR3 bases: TGCGCCAGCAGCTTCCCCGGGGAAAAACTGTTTTTT. Residues: CASSFPGEKLFF. This chain uses TRBV5-1 with TRBJ1-4; D is unclear. Trimming pared 2 bases from V and 8 bases from J, leaving 7 bases between. Germline loops: CDR1 SGHRS, CDR2 YFSETQ. CDR3 length: 12 residues.

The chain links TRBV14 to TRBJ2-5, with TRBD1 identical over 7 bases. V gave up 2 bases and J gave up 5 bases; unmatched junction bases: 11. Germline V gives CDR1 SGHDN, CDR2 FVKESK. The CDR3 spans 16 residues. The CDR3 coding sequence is TGTGCCAGCAGCCAACGATTACAGGGGTGGAGGGAGACCCAGTACTTC. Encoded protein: CASSQRLQGWRETQYF. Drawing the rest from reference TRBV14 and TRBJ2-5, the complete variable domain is EAGVTQFPSHSVIEKGQTVTLRCDPISGHDNLYWYRRVMGKEIKFLLHFVKESKQDESGMPNNRFLAERTGGTYSTLKVQPAELEDSGVYFCASSQRLQGWRETQYFGPGTRLLVL.

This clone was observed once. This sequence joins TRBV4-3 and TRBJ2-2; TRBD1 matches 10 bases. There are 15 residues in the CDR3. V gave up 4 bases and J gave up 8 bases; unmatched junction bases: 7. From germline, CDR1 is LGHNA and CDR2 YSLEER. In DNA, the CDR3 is TGCGCCAGCAGCCTCCGGACAGGGGGAACGGGGGAGCTGTTTTTT. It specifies CASSLRTGGTGELFF.

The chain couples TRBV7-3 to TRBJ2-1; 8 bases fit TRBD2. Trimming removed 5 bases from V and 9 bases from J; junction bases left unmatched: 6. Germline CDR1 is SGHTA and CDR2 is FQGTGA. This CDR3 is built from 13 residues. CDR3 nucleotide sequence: TGTGCCAGCAGCGGGGAGCGGGAGACTGAGCAGTTCTTC. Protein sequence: CASSGERETEQFF.

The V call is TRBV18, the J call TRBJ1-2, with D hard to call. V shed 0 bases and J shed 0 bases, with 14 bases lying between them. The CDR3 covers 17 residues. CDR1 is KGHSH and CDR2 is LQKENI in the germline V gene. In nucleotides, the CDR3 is TGTGCCAGCTCACCACCATATGGACTCCAAGCTAACTATGGCTACACCTTC. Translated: CASSPPYGLQANYGYTF.

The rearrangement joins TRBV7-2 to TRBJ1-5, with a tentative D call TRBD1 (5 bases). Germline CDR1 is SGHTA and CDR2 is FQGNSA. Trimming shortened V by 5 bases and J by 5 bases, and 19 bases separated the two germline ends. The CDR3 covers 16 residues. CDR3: CASSNGRDGWDQPQHF. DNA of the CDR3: TGTGCCAGCAGCAATGGCAGGGATGGGTGGGATCAGCCCCAGCATTTT.

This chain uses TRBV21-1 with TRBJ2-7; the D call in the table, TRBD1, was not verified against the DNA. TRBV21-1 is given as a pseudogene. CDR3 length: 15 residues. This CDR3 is CASSKVGTGGGEQYF. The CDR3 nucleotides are TGTGCCAGCAGCAAAGTAGGAACAGGGGGCGGGGAGCAGTACTTC.

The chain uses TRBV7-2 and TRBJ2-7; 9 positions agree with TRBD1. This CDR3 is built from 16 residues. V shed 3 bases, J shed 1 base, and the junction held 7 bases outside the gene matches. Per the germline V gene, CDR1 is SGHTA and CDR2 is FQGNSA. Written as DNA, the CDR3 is TGTGCCAGCAGCTTCGCAACCGGGACAGGGTCCTACGAGCAGTACTTC. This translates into CASSFATGTGSYEQYF. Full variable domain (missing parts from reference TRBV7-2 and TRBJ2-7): GAGVSQSPSNKVTEKGKDVELRCDPISGHTALYWYRQSLGQGLEFLIYFQGNSAPDKSGLPSDRFSAERTGGSVSTLTIQRTQQEDSAVYLCASSFATGTGSYEQYFGPGTRLTVT.

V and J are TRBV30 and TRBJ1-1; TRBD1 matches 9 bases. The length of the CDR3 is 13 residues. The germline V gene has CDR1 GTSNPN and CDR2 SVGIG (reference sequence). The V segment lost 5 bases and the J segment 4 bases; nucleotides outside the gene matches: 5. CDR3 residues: CAWGGQGGTEAFF. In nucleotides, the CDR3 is TGTGCCTGGGGGGGACAGGGAGGCACTGAAGCTTTCTTT.

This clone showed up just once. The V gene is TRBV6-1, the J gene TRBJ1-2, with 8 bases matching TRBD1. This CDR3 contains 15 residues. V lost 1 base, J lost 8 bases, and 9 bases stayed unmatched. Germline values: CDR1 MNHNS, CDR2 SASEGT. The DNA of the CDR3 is TGTGCCAGCAGTGAAGTCCGGCAGGGGGCGCGGGGCTACACCTTC. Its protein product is CASSEVRQGARGYTF.